The 13 T cell receptor beta chains in this list originate from one sample, sequenced in a study of T cell responses to AZD1222 COVID-19 vaccine. Profiling relied on immunoSEQ multiplex PCR, and the TCRdb table lists in-frame clones only, not all of them. The sample carries about 92,000 clones, around 84% recorded once. The material sequenced was peripheral blood, taken on day 0 of AZD1222 vaccination. These receptors came from an adult in good health.

This chain uses TRBV5-1 with TRBJ1-6; TRBD1 is a possible D gene (5 bases). CDR3 length: 15 amino acids. V lost 5 bases to trimming and J lost 6 bases, with 15 bases between them. Germline V CDR1 and CDR2: SGHRS, YFSETQ. The CDR3 nucleotides read TGCGCCAGCAGTGGTGGAGGGACCTCTAATTCACCCCTCCACTTT. Amino acids: CASSGGGTSNSPLHF.

The V call is TRBV7-6, the J call TRBJ2-6; D possibly corresponds to TRBD1 (5 bases). The CDR3 has 17 residues. Trimming left V 3 bases short and J 0 bases short, with 12 bases between. Germline CDR1 SGHVS, CDR2 FNYEAQ. The CDR3 region has the DNA TGTGCCAGCAGCTTCCGACAGTTAAGCTCTGGGGCCAACGTCCTGACTTTC. This translates into CASSFRQLSSGANVLTF.

This rearrangement joins TRBV6-5 to TRBJ2-7, with a tentative D call TRBD1 (8 bases). This CDR3 has 15 amino acids. The germline V gene has CDR1 MNHEY and CDR2 SVGAGI. Trimming stripped 7 bases from V and 3 bases from J, with 19 bases between. Here the CDR3 DNA reads TGTGCCAGCACTAATAACAGGGGGGGAAACTACGAGCAGTACTTC. It specifies CASTNNRGGNYEQYF.

The CDR3 reads CASSPRNSYNEQFF. Written as DNA, the CDR3 is TGTGCCAGCAGCCCTAGAAACTCCTACAATGAGCAGTTCTTC. The V gene is TRBV7-9, the J gene TRBJ2-1, with D unresolved. In germline, CDR1 is SEHNR, CDR2 FQNEAQ (reference sequence). This CDR3 is 14 amino acids long. V lost 5 bases to trimming and J lost 0 bases, with 8 bases between them.

In its sample, this clone was seen a few times. The chain recombines TRBV2 with TRBJ1-4, with D possibly matching TRBD1 (6 bases). The CDR3 has 14 residues. Trimming cost V 1 base and J 4 bases, with 7 bases left between them. The germline CDR1 and CDR2 sequences are SNHLY and FYNNEI. The CDR3 reads CASSEGGGNEKLFF. For the CDR3, the DNA is TGTGCCAGCAGTGAAGGAGGGGGTAATGAAAAACTGTTTTTT.

The rearrangement uses TRBV7-9 and TRBJ1-4; the match to TRBD1 covers 7 bases. Germline V gives CDR1 SEHNR, CDR2 FQNEAQ (reference sequence). This CDR3 spans 15 amino acids. J was trimmed by 8 bases and V by 6 bases; bases with no gene match: 12. The CDR3 spells CASRETGLGGEKLFF. The CDR3, as DNA: TGTGCCAGCAGGGAGACAGGGCTGGGAGGGGAAAAACTGTTTTTT. Full variable domain (remainder filled in from reference TRBV7-9 and TRBJ1-4): DTGVSQNPRHKITKRGQNVTFRCDPISEHNRLYWYRQTLGQGPEFLTYFQNEAQLEKSRLLSDRFSAERPKGSFSTLEIQRTEQGDSAMYLCASRETGLGGEKLFFGSGTQLSVL.

The rearrangement uses TRBV6-5 and TRBJ2-1, with D perhaps matching TRBD2 (6 bases). The CDR3 length is 16 residues. V was shortened by 3 bases and J by 2 bases, with 14 bases between the two germline ends. The germline CDR1 and CDR2 sequences are MNHEY and SVGAGI. The chain's CDR3 is CASSYIGTSTYNEQFF. The CDR3 DNA reads as TGTGCCAGCAGTTATATTGGGACTTCTACCTACAATGAGCAGTTCTTC.

The chain recombines TRBV19 with TRBJ1-5, with 8 bases that match TRBD1. J was trimmed by 5 bases and V by 6 bases; bases with no gene match: 6. In germline, CDR1 is LNHDA, CDR2 SQIVND (reference sequence). The CDR3 spans 14 residues. CDR3 coding DNA: TGTGCCAGTAGCGACAGGGGTGTCGATCAGCCCCAGCATTTT. The encoded protein is CASSDRGVDQPQHF.

CDR3 nucleotides: TGCAGCTGCACGGGCCTGAACACTGAAGCTTTCTTT. This codes for CSCTGLNTEAFF. The gene calls are TRBV29-1 and TRBJ1-1, with D unclear. The CDR3 loop spans 12 amino acids. The germline V gene encodes CDR1 SQVTM and CDR2 ANQGSEA. The germline V and J ends were trimmed by 8 bases and 0 bases, with 10 bases remaining between them.

The rearrangement joins TRBV21-1 to TRBJ2-5. TRBV21-1 is marked as a pseudogene. The length of the CDR3 is 14 residues. CDR3 sequence reads: CASSKDGPGETQYF. DNA for the CDR3: TGTGCCAGCAGCAAAGACGGGCCGGGAGAGACCCAGTACTTC.

This chain links TRBV4-2 with TRBJ1-6; TRBD1 matches 7 bases. Germline values: CDR1 LGHNA, CDR2 YNFKEQ. Unmatched junction bases numbered 10, after V lost 5 bases and J lost 6 bases. The CDR3 loop spans 16 amino acids. CDR3 DNA: TGTGCCAGCAGCAGAACAACGACAGGGACTAATTCACCCCTCCACTTT. Translation: CASSRTTTGTNSPLHF.

The chain uses TRBV2 and TRBJ1-2; D perhaps matches TRBD1 (6 bases). Looked up from germline, CDR1 is SNHLY and CDR2 is FYNNEI. The CDR3 has 16 residues. Trimming left V 6 bases short and J 0 bases short, with 17 bases between. The CDR3 loop reads CASSNPHRASNYGYTF. The CDR3 bases are TGTGCCAGCAGCAACCCCCACAGGGCGTCTAACTATGGCTACACCTTC.

This rearrangement joins TRBV7-9 to TRBJ1-2; the D is unclear. V lost 5 bases and J lost 6, with 16 bases in between. CDR1 is SEHNR, CDR2 FQNEAQ, per germline (reference sequence). There are 14 residues in the CDR3. Here the CDR3 reads CASSPRWDTDGYTF. CDR3 nucleotides: TGTGCCAGCAGCCCCCGATGGGATACTGATGGCTACACCTTC. Together with reference TRBV7-9 and TRBJ1-2, the CDR3 gives the full variable domain: DTGVSQNPRHKITKRGQNVTFRCDPISEHNRLYWYRQTLGQGPEFLTYFQNEAQLEKSRLLSDRFSAERPKGSFSTLEIQRTEQGDSAMYLCASSPRWDTDGYTFGSGTRLTVV.